Detailed here is one T cell receptor beta chain. The antigen is not known. The data were taken from a study of post-analysis software for immune sequencing data. Findings and caveats of the study: TRBV5-6, TRBV5-1 and TRBV20-1 were among five TRBV segments more frequent in patients than controls. Controls significantly exceeded multiple sclerosis patients in normalized Chao1 diversity.

The germline V gene encodes CDR1 SNHLY and CDR2 FYNNEI. With 4 bases removed from V and 2 bases from J, the gap between germline ends came to 7 bases. The CDR3 contains 13 residues. Libraries were made from TCR beta cDNA, and they carried unique molecular identifiers. The yield from roughly 1 to 10 million T cells was 500,000 or so cDNA molecules in total. TCRdb passed the PCR reads through MiXCR, listing each CDR3 protein once. The sample carries hundreds of thousands of distinct CDR3 sequences, 30% recorded once. The specimen was blood. This TCR derives from a girl aged 10 to 17 with multiple sclerosis. V and J are TRBV2 and TRBJ2-3; D uncertain. The CDR3 nucleotides read TGTGCCAGCAGTGTCGTTACCACAGATACGCAGTATTTT. Translating gives CASSVVTTDTQYF.